Sequencing of this T cell receptor (beta chain) was carried out in a study of blood T cell repertoires in COVID-19. About the research overall: Specimens from acute and convalescent COVID-19 originated in the United States, Italy and Spain. Sources were T cells, B-cell-depleted T cells, or PBMCs; the material itself was cDNA or gDNA.

The length of the CDR3 is 14 residues. Trimming shortened V by 7 bases and J by 0 bases, and 12 bases separated the two germline ends. Germline loops: CDR1 MNHEY, CDR2 SVGAGI. In the source study's methods: The authors estimated nucleated cell counts from reference gene primer amplification. Data came from immunoSEQ multiplex PCR; TCRdb stores just in-frame clones and leaves some out. The V and J calls and clone size were taken over from that table, and D and trimming were inferred from the DNA. Among 200,000 or so clones, 80% to 85% were seen once, and the ten largest hold around 5%. The chain uses TRBV6-5 and TRBJ1-1; D is uncertain. The sequenced sample consisted of peripheral blood. This TCR came from a human donor in a cohort sampled during active COVID-19. Here the CDR3 reads CASMGRNMNTEAFF. In DNA form, the CDR3 reads TGTGCCAGCATGGGCAGAAACATGAACACTGAAGCTTTCTTT.